This T cell receptor beta chain derives from a study of T cells in Graves' hyperthyroidism and ophthalmopathy (dated by TCRdb to between 2018 and 2021). Regarding the research as a whole: Peripheral blood samples were taken at initial diagnosis, before any treatment was given. A discovery cohort of approximately 97 patients, roughly 43 with Graves' ophthalmopathy and 57 with stable Graves' hyperthyroidism, was used to find distinguishing TCR V-J signatures. Prospective prediction of ophthalmopathy was tested in an independent validation cohort of 18 hyperthyroidism patients and 17 patients who later progressed to ophthalmopathy. For training and testing, the approximately 97 patients in the discovery cohort were randomly divided in a 7:3 ratio. In roughly six Graves' hyperthyroidism patients, the study also compared T-cell repertoires from thyroid tissue with T-cell repertoires from blood. Once sampling was done, hyperthyroidism patients were given methimazole at a starting dose of 30 mg daily, whereas ophthalmopathy patients were given high-dose intravenous methylprednisolone. According to the paper, TCR Vbeta CDR3 sequencing was carried out on about 140 peripheral blood samples, which came from over 40 ophthalmopathy, 75 to 80 hyperthyroidism and roughly 17 progressor patients.

This clonotype has ten or more counts. What this receptor recognizes is not known. No base qualities exist here, and no much larger clone lies one base off it. CDR1 and CDR2, per the germline V gene (reference sequence), are MNHEY and SMNVEV. Unmatched junction bases come to 10, with V trimmed by 3 bases and J by 12 bases. The CDR3, from cysteine to phenylalanine, totals 15 residues. CDR3 DNA is the only sequence kept; it has 45 bases, read in frame from the first base. General conclusions and limits of the study: Most expanded thyroid clonotypes (frequency above 0.001) were also detected in blood, suggesting blood repertoires may reflect thyroid immune responses. In validation, the model predicted progression to ophthalmopathy with roughly 70% sensitivity and less than 80% specificity, a median of around six months before onset. A model built on a 13 V-J signature distinguished ophthalmopathy from stable hyperthyroidism, reaching approximately 89% sensitivity and 81% to 83% specificity in cross-validation and 80%/75% in testing. No statistical method was used to set the sample size in advance, and investigators knew the group allocation.

The TCR beta CDR3 regions were amplified from RNA transcripts. For the first round of RT-PCR on the TCR CDR3, the HTBI primer set was used together with the Qiagen OneStep RT-PCR kit. A second multiplex PCR round built the libraries, followed by size selection and purification. Sequencing of the libraries was done on an Illumina HiSeq2000 using paired-end 100 bp reads. For the original study's pipeline: SOAPnuke was used to process the raw data, removing reads that contained adapters or uncalled bases, had a mean Phred below 15, or lacked an exact match to the constant primer or identifier. High-quality paired reads were merged using COPE v1.2.5, and each unique nucleotide sequence was defined as a clonotype. MiTCR v1.1 was used to align the clonotypes against IMGT TRBV, TRBD and TRBJ reference segments. The analysis was restricted to V-J combinations with a frequency above 0.0001, which together covered just over 98% of the repertoires. The TCS score was defined as F50 (clonal expansion) divided by E x V (chaos), with BLOSUM62-based TCRdist calculated between CDR3 peptides within each V-J. Welch's t-statistics and random forest reduced 514 V-J features to under 15, which were used in a naive Bayes classifier (R e1071). TCRdb ran its own pipeline on the public reads, namely fastp trimming at Q25 and MiXCR clone calling, and kept in-frame beta chains. Duplicate CDR3 protein sequences are folded into a single record with the most common DNA and genes. These V and J calls derive from TCRdb rather than the authors' analysis. The sample records 350,000 to 400,000 distinct CDR3 sequences, around 14% of which are singletons. Around a third of the sample rests with the top ten.

Stable Graves' hyperthyroidism was defined as the absence of progression to ophthalmopathy over 18 months of follow-up. Hyperthyroidism patients were aged 18 to 65 years and newly diagnosed, with disease duration of less than 2 months. Patients with uncontrolled infections, other autoimmune diseases, pregnancy or lactation were excluded. Diagnoses relied on clinical symptoms, serum thyroxine and TRAb, thyroid ultrasound and orbital computed tomography. PBMCs were separated from under 12 ml of fresh peripheral blood using Ficoll-Paque density gradient centrifugation. Total RNA was extracted using Trizol reagent, and RNA quality was assessed on an Agilent 2100 Bioanalyzer.

Specimen: blood. The chain is encoded by TRBV27 joined to TRBJ2-1, and 11 junctional nucleotides match TRBD2. The receptor was isolated from a woman in her thirties with Graves' hyperthyroidism. The CDR3 here reads CASSFSGGLAETQFF. The bases read TGTGCCAGCAGTTTCTCGGGGGGACTAGCGGAGACGCAGTTCTTC.